Shown below are 22 T cell receptor beta chains from a single sample sequenced in a study of cytomegalovirus exposure and HLA in healthy donors. This PCR relied on a set of 60 Vbeta primers and 13 Jbeta primers. Sequencing was performed with immunoSEQ multiplex PCR; in TCRdb, only in-frame clones are kept and a portion is missing. The sample contains under 200,000 clones, 80% of which appear only once. Material for sequencing was PBMCs. Receptors originate from a woman in her forties or fifties in good health and CMV-seropositive.

Remarks on this clone: Relative to the germline gene, one junction end is altered; a read error may explain this. The V gene is TRBV6-5, the J gene TRBJ2-4; possible D gene TRBD1, 6 bases. This CDR3 has 15 residues. In germline, CDR1 is MNHEY, CDR2 SVGAGI. The CDR3 reads CAGSYSWQGINIQYF. The CDR3 DNA reads as TGTGCCGGCAGTTACTCGTGGCAGGGGATAAACATTCAGTACTTC.

This clone was recorded only once. The J gene is TRBJ1-2, the V gene TRBV19, with D maybe TRBD1 (5 bases). Trimming cost V 4 bases and J 5 bases, with 14 bases left between them. Germline CDR1 reads LNHDA; CDR2 reads SQIVND (reference sequence). The CDR3 is 14 residues long. The CDR3 sequence is CASSRQGARYGYTF. DNA of the CDR3: TGTGCCAGTAGTAGGCAGGGCGCGAGGTATGGCTACACCTTC. Together with reference TRBV19 and TRBJ1-2, the CDR3 gives the full variable domain: DGGITQSPKYLFRKEGQNVTLSCEQNLNHDAMYWYRQDPGQGLRLIYYSQIVNDFQKGDIAEGYSVSREKKESFPLTVTSAQKNPTAFYLCASSRQGARYGYTFGSGTRLTVV.

The chain couples TRBV18 to TRBJ2-1, with D possibly TRBD1 on 5 matching bases. The CDR3 is made up of 16 amino acids. The germline V and J ends were trimmed by 1 base and 7 bases, with 17 bases remaining between them. Germline CDR1 and CDR2: KGHSH and LQKENI. CDR3 nucleotide sequence: TGTGCCAGCTCACCACGTCAACAAGCCCAGGGAAATGAGCAGTTCTTC. This encodes CASSPRQQAQGNEQFF. Full variable domain (remainder filled in from reference TRBV18 and TRBJ2-1): NAGVMQNPRHLVRRRGQEARLRCSPMKGHSHVYWYRQLPEEGLKFMVYLQKENIIDESGMPKERFSAEFPKEGPSILRIQQVVRGDSAAYFCASSPRQQAQGNEQFFGPGTRLTVL.

The gene calls are TRBV5-8 and TRBJ2-5; D is possibly TRBD2 (5 bases). Per germline, CDR1 SGHTS and CDR2 YDEGEE. V dropped 5 bases and J dropped 5 bases, with 25 bases sitting between them. The CDR3 runs 17 residues. The CDR3 is CASSFSGRAGPGETQYF. In DNA form, the CDR3 reads TGTGCCAGCAGTTTTTCCGGAAGGGCGGGCCCGGGGGAGACCCAGTACTTC.

This chain joins TRBV4-2 and TRBJ2-3, with D uncertain. Per germline, CDR1 LGHNA and CDR2 YNFKEQ. The CDR3 runs to 15 residues. V lost 7 bases and J lost 3, with 17 bases in between. The CDR3 DNA reads TGTGCCAGCACTCCGACAAGTTCAGGAACAGATACGCAGTATTTT. Protein product: CASTPTSSGTDTQYF.

The chain employs TRBV15 and TRBJ2-2; D possibly corresponds to TRBD1 (6 bases). The CDR3 runs 15 residues. Deletions cut 8 bases from V and 6 bases from J, with 19 bases between. The V gene's germline CDR1 is LNHNV and CDR2 YYDKDF (reference sequence). This CDR3 reads CATRVIQGPAGELFF. CDR3 bases: TGTGCCACCCGGGTCATTCAGGGGCCCGCCGGGGAGCTGTTTTTT.

This chain links TRBV19 with TRBJ1-5, with TRBD1 as a possible D gene (5 bases). The germline V gene has CDR1 LNHDA and CDR2 SQIVND (reference sequence). Trimming took 7 bases from V and 4 from J, leaving 14 bases between them. CDR3 length: 14 residues. CDR3 protein: CASKEGPVNQPQHF. The DNA of the CDR3 is TGTGCCAGTAAGGAGGGGCCTGTGAATCAGCCCCAGCATTTT.

Comment on this clone: An end of the junction does not agree with germline; a read error may underlie this. The chain has TRBV7-9 and TRBJ2-7; D call uncertain. The germline CDR1 and CDR2 sequences are SEHNR and FQNEAQ (reference sequence). The CDR3 is 13 residues long. The CDR3, as DNA: TGTTCCAGCAGCTTAGTCACAGTCAACGAGCAGTACTTC. Translation gives CSSSLVTVNEQYF.

The V call is TRBV28, the J call TRBJ2-7, with 9 bases matching TRBD2. The germline CDR1 and CDR2 sequences are MDHEN and SYDVKM. The CDR3 runs to 15 residues. V dropped 4 bases and J dropped 3; count of bases not matched to a gene: 7. For the CDR3, the DNA is TGTGCCAGCAGTTCCGCGGGACTAGCCGACTACGAGCAGTACTTC. This sequence encodes CASSSAGLADYEQYF.

V is TRBV28 and J is TRBJ1-3, with D unresolved. CDR1 is MDHEN and CDR2 is SYDVKM in the germline V gene. Deletions cut 6 bases from V and 7 bases from J, with 16 bases between. CDR3 length: 14 residues. CDR3 region: CASRTPGQWNTIYF. The CDR3 DNA reads TGTGCCAGCAGAACCCCAGGCCAGTGGAACACCATATATTTT.

This clone came up a few times. This chain uses TRBV9 with TRBJ1-4; maybe TRBD1 (6 bases). The CDR3 is 16 residues long. Germline V gene sequence: CDR1 SGDLS, CDR2 YYNGEE. Trimming removed 3 bases from V and 6 bases from J, with 18 bases in between. DNA for the CDR3: TGTGCCAGCAGCGACCGAGAGGGGGGGTTTGATGAAAAACTGTTTTTT. Protein product: CASSDREGGFDEKLFF.

As for this clone: One junction end does not reproduce the germline sequence, and a read error may be involved. The V and J genes are TRBV5-1 and TRBJ2-4; 7 nucleotides line up with TRBD2. Germline V gene sequence: CDR1 SGHRS, CDR2 YFSETQ. The CDR3 is made up of 15 amino acids. CDR3 nucleotides: TGCGCCAGCAGCCCCTCCTATCCAGGCGGGAGCATTCAGTGCTTC. It yields the protein CASSPSYPGGSIQCF. Based on the CDR3 plus reference TRBV5-1 and TRBJ2-4, the full variable domain is KAGVTQTPRYLIKTRGQQVTLSCSPISGHRSVSWYQQTPGQGLQFLFEYFSETQRNKGNFPGRFSGRQFSNSRSEMNVSTLELGDSALYLCASSPSYPGGSIQCFGAGTRLSVL.

This clone was seen a handful of times. V and J are TRBV18 and TRBJ1-6; maybe TRBD1 (6 bases). V lost 3 bases to trimming and J lost 5 bases, with 11 bases between them. Per the germline V gene, CDR1 is KGHSH and CDR2 is LQKENI. CDR3 size: 15 residues. The CDR3 loop reads CASSPRTENNSPLHF. The CDR3 DNA reads TGTGCCAGCTCACCCAGGACAGAAAATAATTCACCCCTCCACTTT.

The V call is TRBV19, the J call TRBJ2-1; maybe TRBD1 (8 bases). The germline V and J ends were trimmed by 3 bases and 3 bases, with 12 bases remaining between them. The CDR3 runs to 15 residues. Germline V gene lookup returns CDR1 LNHDA and CDR2 SQIVND (reference sequence). The CDR3: CASSIGGTGYNEQFF. The CDR3 DNA sequence: TGTGCCAGTAGTATCGGGGGGACAGGCTACAATGAGCAGTTCTTC. The variable domain in full, completed from reference TRBV19 and TRBJ2-1, reads DGGITQSPKYLFRKEGQNVTLSCEQNLNHDAMYWYRQDPGQGLRLIYYSQIVNDFQKGDIAEGYSVSREKKESFPLTVTSAQKNPTAFYLCASSIGGTGYNEQFFGPGTRLTVL.

The chain carries TRBV1 and TRBJ2-5; TRBD2, the D gene given by the table, was not confirmed from the DNA. TRBV1 is a pseudogene segment. The CDR3 has 17 residues. The CDR3 protein is CTSSQELERAGLGTQYF. DNA of the CDR3: TGCACCAGCAGCCAAGAACTAGAGCGGGCGGGACTAGGGACCCAGTACTTC.

This chain joins TRBV19 and TRBJ2-2, with a possible D match to TRBD2 (6 bases). The V gene's germline CDR1 is LNHDA and CDR2 SQIVND (reference sequence). This CDR3 spans 16 amino acids. Deletions cut 4 bases from V and 2 bases from J, with 14 bases between. Here the CDR3 reads CASSRGAGPNTGELFF. The CDR3 DNA reads TGTGCCAGTAGTAGAGGGGCGGGACCAAACACCGGGGAGCTGTTTTTT.

The chain is built from TRBV7-9 and TRBJ1-1; no clear D. Germline V lookup: CDR1 SEHNR, CDR2 FQNEAQ (reference sequence). There are 14 residues in the CDR3. Deletions cut 4 bases from V and 10 bases from J, with 19 bases between. The CDR3 here is CASSWVSGRDGAFF. CDR3 DNA: TGTGCCAGCAGCTGGGTGTCCGGGAGAGACGGAGCTTTCTTT.

J is TRBJ2-7 and V is TRBV20-1, with D unresolved. The V and J ends lost 7 bases and 2 bases respectively, with 9 bases between them. This CDR3 is built from 11 residues. Germline CDR1 and CDR2: DFQATT and SNEGSKA (reference sequence). The CDR3: CSDRNPYEQYF. The CDR3 DNA reads as TGCAGTGACAGAAACCCCTACGAGCAGTACTTC.

This chain uses TRBV15 with TRBJ1-1; 8 bases agree with TRBD1. CDR1 and CDR2 from the germline V gene are LNHNV and YYDKDF (reference sequence). V lost 2 bases and J lost 1; bases outside the gene matches: 3. This CDR3 comprises 15 residues. CDR3 protein: CATSRRGTGNTEAFF. The CDR3 coding sequence is TGTGCCACCAGCAGAAGAGGGACAGGGAACACTGAAGCTTTCTTT.

Comments on this clone: At one boundary the junction diverges from the germline segment, which might be a read error. This chain's CDR3 is CSSSSRDRNTEAFF. The DNA of the CDR3 is TGTTCCAGCAGCTCTAGAGACAGGAACACTGAAGCTTTCTTT. V usage is TRBV7-9 and J usage is TRBJ1-1; TRBD1 is a possible D gene (5 bases). The length of the CDR3 is 14 residues. Germline V gene lookup returns CDR1 SEHNR and CDR2 FQNEAQ (reference sequence).

The chain employs TRBV11-3 and TRBJ1-1; 8 bases are shared with TRBD1. This CDR3 is 11 amino acids long. Per germline, CDR1 SGHNT and CDR2 YENEEA. The trim removed 1 base at V and 14 bases at J, leaving 3 bases unmatched. CDR3 loop: CASSLGTGIFF. Written as DNA, the CDR3 is TGTGCCAGCAGCTTAGGGACAGGGATCTTCTTT.

The rearrangement joins TRBV19 to TRBJ1-4; D not certain. Germline CDR1 is LNHDA and CDR2 is SQIVND (reference sequence). The CDR3 length is 13 residues. V gave up 6 bases and J gave up 5 bases, with 10 bases separating them. This CDR3 is CASRRVPNEKLFF. CDR3 sequence (DNA): TGTGCCAGTAGGAGGGTACCCAATGAAAAACTGTTTTTT.